Described below is a single T cell receptor (beta chain) sequence and its context. Its matching antigen is unknown. The entry originates in a study of OX40 agonist ivuxolimab in advanced cancers. Whole-study findings and limits: Dose levels from 0.1 to 3.0 mg/kg saw CD4+ and CD8+ blood T cells expand clonally by week 6. Certain nonresponders likewise exhibited a low normalized T-cell clonal expansion. Near-lowest levels of clonal expansion characterized partial responders at 0.1-3.0 mg/kg. Antigen specificity of clonally expanded peripheral T cells was not established.

The CDR3 consists of 13 residues. Trimming took 4 bases from V and 1 from J, leaving 5 bases between them. In germline, CDR1 is MNHEY, CDR2 SMNVEV (reference sequence). Sequencing was performed with immunoSEQ multiplex PCR; in TCRdb, only in-frame clones are kept and a portion is missing. The sample contains approximately 76,000 clones, approximately 91% of which appear only once. This TCR was sampled from an adult with an advanced solid tumor such as melanoma, head and neck, liver or kidney cancer. The material was CD4+ or CD8+ T cells sorted from blood, obtained in a trial of the OX40 agonist ivuxolimab. The gene calls are TRBV27 and TRBJ1-5; unclear D gene. In nucleotides, the CDR3 is TGTGCCAGCAGTTCGGACAGCAATCAGCCCCAGCATTTT. This gives the protein CASSSDSNQPQHF.